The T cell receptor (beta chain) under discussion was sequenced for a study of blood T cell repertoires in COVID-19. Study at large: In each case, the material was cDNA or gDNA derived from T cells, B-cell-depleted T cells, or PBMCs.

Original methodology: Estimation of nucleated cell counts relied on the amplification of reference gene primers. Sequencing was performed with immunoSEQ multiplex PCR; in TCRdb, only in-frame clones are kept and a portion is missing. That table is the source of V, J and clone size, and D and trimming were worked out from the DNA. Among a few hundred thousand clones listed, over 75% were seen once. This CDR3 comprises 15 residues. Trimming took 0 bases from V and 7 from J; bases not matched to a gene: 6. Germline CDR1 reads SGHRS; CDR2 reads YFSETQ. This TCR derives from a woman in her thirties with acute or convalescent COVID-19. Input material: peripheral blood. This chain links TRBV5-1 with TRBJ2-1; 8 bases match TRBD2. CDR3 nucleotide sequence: TGCGCCAGCAGCTTGGATGTTAGCGGGGCAAATGAGCAGTTCTTC. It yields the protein CASSLDVSGANEQFF.